The 32 T cell receptor beta chains below were found in one sample sequenced in a study of identical twins. TCRdb reprocessed the 5' RACE reads via MiXCR and lists one record per CDR3 protein. The sample yields 690,000 or so distinct CDR3 sequences, approximately 9% seen once. In addition, the sample was reused for a study of yellow fever vaccine responses in identical twins.

Sequenced material: PBMCs. These receptors all stem from a woman aged 18 to 35 in good health.

The chain couples TRBV23-1 to TRBJ2-7, with D possibly matching TRBD1 (6 bases). TRBV23-1 is an ORF for which the function is uncertain. The CDR3 extends over 13 amino acids. CDR3 residues: CVWVGTNPYEQYF. Written as DNA, the CDR3 is TGCGTTTGGGTCGGGACAAACCCTTACGAGCAGTACTTC.

This clonotype was counted between two and nine times. J is TRBJ2-3 and V is TRBV5-1, with 13 bases identical to TRBD2. Germline assignment: CDR1 SGHRS and CDR2 YFSETQ. The CDR3 has 20 residues. V dropped 2 bases and J dropped 2; count of bases not matched to a gene: 14. CDR3 residues: CASSFGLLAGGSQVTDTQYF. Written as DNA, the CDR3 is TGCGCCAGCAGCTTCGGCCTACTAGCGGGGGGGTCCCAAGTCACAGATACGCAGTATTTT.

This clonotype was counted at least ten times. The J gene is TRBJ1-6, the V gene TRBV20-1, with D possibly matching TRBD1 (5 bases). Trimming stripped 3 bases from V and 8 bases from J, with 11 bases between. This CDR3 has 13 amino acids. The germline gives CDR1 DFQATT, CDR2 SNEGSKA (reference sequence). DNA for the CDR3: TGCAGTGCTAGCGTGGGGACGGATTCACCCCTCCACTTT. It translates to CSASVGTDSPLHF.

This clonotype appeared a few times. The V call is TRBV5-4, the J call TRBJ1-6; no clear D. This CDR3 contains 15 residues. Between the trimmed V and J ends, which lost 2 bases and 4 bases, there was a span of 10 bases. Per the germline V gene, CDR1 is SGHNT and CDR2 is YYREEE (reference sequence). CDR3 residues: CASSLTGGYNSPLHF. DNA for the CDR3: TGTGCCAGCAGCTTAACGGGCGGATATAATTCACCCCTCCACTTT.

This clonotype was seen only a few times. The chain links TRBV3-1 to TRBJ2-1; possibly TRBD1 or TRBD2 for D (5 bases each). This CDR3 spans 20 amino acids. In germline, CDR1 is LGHDT, CDR2 YNNKEL (reference sequence). Trimming took 2 bases from V and 4 from J, leaving 27 bases between them. CDR3 region: CASSQKRDNGGDRLYNEQFF. The CDR3, as DNA: TGTGCCAGCAGCCAAAAGAGGGATAATGGGGGAGATAGACTGTACAATGAGCAGTTCTTC.

This clonotype was counted at least ten times. The chain recombines TRBV20-1 with TRBJ2-7; D is perhaps TRBD1 or TRBD2 (5 bases each). Trimming removed 3 bases at V and 2 bases at J, with 11 bases between. Germline loops: CDR1 DFQATT, CDR2 SNEGSKA (reference sequence). The CDR3 covers 13 residues. Here the CDR3 reads CSASEGIPYEQYF. The CDR3 DNA follows: TGCAGTGCTAGTGAGGGGATTCCCTACGAGCAGTACTTC.

The J gene is TRBJ2-3, the V gene TRBV6-2 or TRBV6-3; D not certain. V lost 2 bases and J 6 bases, leaving 9 bases between the germline ends. The CDR3 loop spans 13 amino acids. Germline loops: CDR1 MNHEY, CDR2 SVGEGT. The CDR3, as DNA: TGTGCCAGCAGTTACGAGCTGGGGGATACGCAGTATTTT. This sequence encodes CASSYELGDTQYF.

This clonotype was found once. This chain links TRBV6-2 or TRBV6-3 with TRBJ2-2; 12 bases fit TRBD2. J was trimmed by 6 bases and V by 0 bases; bases with no gene match: 8. Germline V CDR1 and CDR2: MNHEY, SVGEGT. CDR3 size: 18 residues. CDR3 region: CASSYSTTSGSRAGELFF. In DNA form, the CDR3 reads TGTGCCAGCAGTTACTCTACGACTAGCGGGAGTCGCGCCGGGGAGCTGTTTTTT.

The J gene is TRBJ1-6, the V gene TRBV20-1; TRBD1 matches at 8 bases. J gave up 7 bases and V 3 bases, and 5 bases lay outside the gene matches. The germline V gene has CDR1 DFQATT and CDR2 SNEGSKA (reference sequence). The CDR3 contains 14 residues. DNA for the CDR3: TGCAGTGCTAGCGGACAGGGAAGCAATTCACCCCTCCACTTT. Protein product: CSASGQGSNSPLHF.

The sample holds a few counts of this clonotype. J is TRBJ2-7 and V is TRBV20-1, with 15 positions matching TRBD2. This CDR3 contains 16 residues. Germline V gene lookup returns CDR1 DFQATT and CDR2 SNEGSKA (reference sequence). Trimming at V came to 3 bases and at J to 2 bases, leaving 5 bases not matched to a gene. The CDR3 loop is CSASWGLAGGPYEQYF. Here the CDR3 DNA reads TGCAGTGCTAGCTGGGGACTAGCGGGAGGACCCTACGAGCAGTACTTC.

This clonotype was detected a few times. This chain uses TRBV11-2 with TRBJ2-3; 7 nucleotides agree with TRBD2. V shed 5 bases, J shed 2 bases, and the junction held 7 bases outside the gene matches. The V gene's germline CDR1 is SGHAT and CDR2 FQNNGV. The CDR3 runs 15 residues. CDR3 protein: CASSRGGGPTDTQYF. CDR3 DNA: TGTGCCAGCAGCAGAGGCGGGGGACCCACAGATACGCAGTATTTT.

This clonotype has just a few counts. This chain connects TRBV5-1 to TRBJ2-7; D gene ambiguous. Germline V gene sequence: CDR1 SGHRS, CDR2 YFSETQ. The CDR3 runs to 16 residues. V was cut by 5 bases and J by 0 bases, with 18 bases left in between. DNA for the CDR3: TGCGCCAGCAGGCCCCCCTCAGCTACGAGCTCCTACGAGCAGTACTTC. It yields the protein CASRPPSATSSYEQYF.

This CDR3 is CASSTFNRDKFFGYTF. The CDR3 region has the DNA TGTGCCAGCAGTACTTTCAACAGGGATAAGTTCTTCGGCTACACCTTC. The chain links TRBV6-5 to TRBJ1-2; weak D call: TRBD1 (6 bases). The CDR3 runs to 16 residues. V was clipped by 5 bases and J by 8 bases, with 24 bases between them. CDR1 is MNHEY, CDR2 SVGAGI, per germline.

This clonotype occurred a few times. This chain links TRBV10-3 with TRBJ2-1; 10 nucleotides align to TRBD2. With 0 bases clipped from V and 7 bases from J, the junction kept 9 bases outside the gene matches. Germline CDR1 and CDR2: ENHRY and SYGVKD. The CDR3 consists of 17 residues. The CDR3 DNA reads TGTGCCATCAGTGAGTCGTGGGCGGCTAGCGGGGGTAATGAGCAGTTCTTC. It translates to CAISESWAASGGNEQFF.

J is TRBJ2-1 and V is TRBV12-3 or TRBV12-4; 7 nucleotides match TRBD2. The CDR3 has 15 residues. V lost 4 bases and J lost 4; bases outside the gene matches: 7. The CDR3 loop is CASSWGGEPYNEQFF. In nucleotides, the CDR3 is TGTGCCAGCAGTTGGGGGGGTGAGCCTTACAATGAGCAGTTCTTC.

This clonotype was picked up a small number of times. The CDR3 spells CSARAPGRWDGETQYF. In nucleotides, the CDR3 is TGCAGTGCTAGAGCACCGGGACGGTGGGACGGGGAGACCCAGTACTTC. The chain combines TRBV20-1 with TRBJ2-5, with D possibly called TRBD1 or TRBD2 (5 bases each). CDR1 is DFQATT, CDR2 SNEGSKA, per germline (reference sequence). The CDR3 is 16 residues long. Trimming left V 1 base short and J 5 bases short, with 20 bases between.

This clonotype occurred many times. CDR3 bases: TGTGCCAGCAGCTTAGGGGGACAGGGAAACGAGCAGTACTTC. Amino acids: CASSLGGQGNEQYF. The V gene is TRBV7-9, the J gene TRBJ2-7, with TRBD1 matching over 9 bases. The CDR3 runs 14 residues. The germline gives CDR1 SEHNR, CDR2 FQNEAQ (reference sequence). J lost 5 bases, V lost 1 base, and 3 bases had no gene match.

CDR3 sequence reads: CSAPAQGTNYGYTF. The CDR3 nucleotides are TGCAGTGCCCCCGCCCAGGGTACTAACTATGGCTACACCTTC. The V and J genes are TRBV20-1 and TRBJ1-2; the D gene is possibly TRBD1 (5 bases). The CDR3 consists of 14 residues. Germline CDR1 and CDR2: DFQATT and SNEGSKA (reference sequence). V was pared by 6 bases and J by 0 bases, with 14 bases between.

This clonotype was seen only a few times. The rearrangement joins TRBV27 to TRBJ1-1; a possible D gene is TRBD1 (6 bases). Germline V CDR1 and CDR2: MNHEY, SMNVEV (reference sequence). The CDR3 consists of 13 residues. Trimming stripped 6 bases from V and 2 bases from J, with 10 bases between. CDR3 loop: CASRPGQNTEAFF. The DNA for the CDR3 is TGTGCCAGCAGACCGGGACAAAACACTGAAGCTTTCTTT.

This clonotype was picked up a small number of times. The rearrangement joins TRBV7-6 to TRBJ2-5, with D tentatively TRBD2 (5 bases). This CDR3 is 16 amino acids long. Germline lookup yields CDR1 SGHVS and CDR2 FNYEAQ. The germline V and J ends were trimmed by 4 bases and 9 bases, with 24 bases remaining between them. CDR3 sequence (DNA): TGTGCCAGCAGCTCCCTGGCGACGGAGGTGGGGTCGGCCCAGTACTTC. It encodes CASSSLATEVGSAQYF.

The chain is built from TRBV11-2 and TRBJ1-4, with D hard to call. Per the germline V gene, CDR1 is SGHAT and CDR2 is FQNNGV. This CDR3 contains 14 residues. The germline V and J ends were trimmed by 6 bases and 0 bases, with 8 bases remaining between them. The CDR3 loop reads CASRRPATNEKLFF. Written as DNA, the CDR3 is TGTGCCAGCAGGCGACCAGCAACTAATGAAAAACTGTTTTTT.

There are many counts of this clonotype. The rearrangement uses TRBV5-1 and TRBJ2-5; TRBD2 agrees at 10 bases. CDR3 length equals 16 residues. The J segment lost 5 bases and the V segment lost 0 bases, leaving 7 bases of the junction unmatched. Germline values: CDR1 SGHRS, CDR2 YFSETQ. Written as DNA, the CDR3 is TGCGCCAGCAGCTTGGAGGGACTAGCGCTGACTGAGACCCAGTACTTC. Residues: CASSLEGLALTETQYF.

There are a few counts of this clonotype. The CDR3 reads CASRPRDGQGAGAFF. The CDR3 DNA is TGTGCCAGCAGGCCAAGGGACGGACAGGGGGCTGGAGCTTTCTTT. The gene calls are TRBV12-3 or TRBV12-4 and TRBJ1-1, with 11 bases aligning to TRBD1. V lost 6 bases and J lost 10; bases outside the gene matches: 13. The length of the CDR3 is 15 residues.

This clonotype was observed a few times. The chain uses TRBV30 and TRBJ1-4, with TRBD1 as a possible D gene (6 bases). Germline CDR1 is GTSNPN and CDR2 is SVGIG (reference sequence). Trimming took 5 bases from V and 4 from J, leaving 23 bases between them. CDR3 size: 17 residues. The DNA of the CDR3 is TGTGCCTGGTACTCCTCCGGGACACCTTATCTTAATGAAAAACTGTTTTTT. It yields the protein CAWYSSGTPYLNEKLFF. The full variable domain, rest sourced from reference TRBV30 and TRBJ1-4, is SQTIHQWPATLVQPVGSPLSLECTVEGTSNPNLYWYRQAAGRGLQLLFYSVGIGQISSEVPQNLSASRPQDRQFILSSKKLLLSDSGFYLCAWYSSGTPYLNEKLFFGSGTQLSVL.

This clonotype was picked up a small number of times. The J gene is TRBJ1-1, the V gene TRBV10-3; the D is unclear. Per germline, CDR1 ENHRY and CDR2 SYGVKD. The CDR3 has 14 residues. The germline V and J ends were trimmed by 3 bases and 1 base, with 9 bases remaining between them. This chain's CDR3 is CAISELTGNTEAFF. CDR3 sequence (DNA): TGTGCCATCAGTGAATTGACGGGGAACACTGAAGCTTTCTTT.

This clonotype was counted at least ten times. The genes are TRBV6-1 and TRBJ2-2, with 8 nucleotides matching TRBD2. Germline-derived CDR1 and CDR2 are MNHNS and SASEGT. This CDR3 is built from 16 residues. Trimming took 6 bases from V and 6 from J; bases not matched to a gene: 12. DNA of the CDR3: TGTGCCAGCAGCTCGGATGGTAGCGGGAAGCCCGGGGAGCTGTTTTTT. It specifies CASSSDGSGKPGELFF.

This clonotype has more than one count but fewer than ten. The chain recombines TRBV29-1 with TRBJ1-2; D gene ambiguous. The germline CDR1 and CDR2 sequences are SQVTM and ANQGSEA. V was pared by 3 bases and J by 2 bases, with 13 bases between. The CDR3 is 14 amino acids. The CDR3 nucleotides are TGCAGCGTTGACGGGAACACAATGAACTATGGCTACACCTTC. Encoded protein: CSVDGNTMNYGYTF.

This clonotype has a count of ten or more. The J gene is TRBJ1-1, the V gene TRBV5-1, with 10 bases identical to TRBD1. V was pared by 5 bases and J by 4 bases, with 5 bases of the junction left unmatched. There are 14 residues in the CDR3. Germline values: CDR1 SGHRS, CDR2 YFSETQ. In DNA, the CDR3 is TGCGCCAGCAGGTTGACAGGGGGCAGCACTGAAGCTTTCTTT. It specifies CASRLTGGSTEAFF.

This clonotype has ten or more counts. The CDR3 sequence is CASSPGTSGGAGETQYF. The CDR3 DNA follows: TGTGCCAGCAGCCCCGGGACTAGCGGGGGGGCAGGAGAGACCCAGTACTTC. V gene TRBV12-3 or TRBV12-4 combines with J gene TRBJ2-5, with TRBD2 identical over 16 bases. Unmatched junction bases numbered 8, after V lost 6 bases and J lost 4 bases. CDR3 length: 17 amino acids.

This clonotype was found a few times. This chain links TRBV5-1 with TRBJ2-1; 7 nucleotides line up with TRBD2. Germline values: CDR1 SGHRS, CDR2 YFSETQ. The CDR3 is 15 amino acids. With 6 bases clipped from V and 3 bases from J, the junction kept 9 bases outside the gene matches. The CDR3 nucleotides read TGCGCCAGCACCACGGGGTCTAGCGGCTACAATGAGCAGTTCTTC. The encoded protein is CASTTGSSGYNEQFF. The variable domain in full, with the rest retrieved from reference TRBV5-1 and TRBJ2-1, is KAGVTQTPRYLIKTRGQQVTLSCSPISGHRSVSWYQQTPGQGLQFLFEYFSETQRNKGNFPGRFSGRQFSNSRSEMNVSTLELGDSALYLCASTTGSSGYNEQFFGPGTRLTVL.

The chain combines TRBV20-1 with TRBJ2-2; 8 bases agree with TRBD2. V dropped 3 bases and J dropped 5; count of bases not matched to a gene: 8. There are 15 residues in the CDR3. Germline-derived CDR1 and CDR2 are DFQATT and SNEGSKA (reference sequence). CDR3 amino acids: CSASPGRGRTGELFF. The CDR3 DNA sequence: TGCAGTGCTAGTCCCGGGAGGGGAAGGACCGGGGAGCTGTTTTTT.

J is TRBJ2-1 and V is TRBV3-1; perhaps D is TRBD1 or TRBD2 (6 bases each). The CDR3 spans 15 residues. Germline loops: CDR1 LGHDT, CDR2 YNNKEL (reference sequence). V dropped 11 bases and J dropped 5 bases, with 22 bases sitting between them. CDR3 in amino acids: CACTHGRGVNNEQFF. DNA for the CDR3: TGTGCCTGCACGCACGGAAGGGGGGTTAACAATGAGCAGTTCTTC.